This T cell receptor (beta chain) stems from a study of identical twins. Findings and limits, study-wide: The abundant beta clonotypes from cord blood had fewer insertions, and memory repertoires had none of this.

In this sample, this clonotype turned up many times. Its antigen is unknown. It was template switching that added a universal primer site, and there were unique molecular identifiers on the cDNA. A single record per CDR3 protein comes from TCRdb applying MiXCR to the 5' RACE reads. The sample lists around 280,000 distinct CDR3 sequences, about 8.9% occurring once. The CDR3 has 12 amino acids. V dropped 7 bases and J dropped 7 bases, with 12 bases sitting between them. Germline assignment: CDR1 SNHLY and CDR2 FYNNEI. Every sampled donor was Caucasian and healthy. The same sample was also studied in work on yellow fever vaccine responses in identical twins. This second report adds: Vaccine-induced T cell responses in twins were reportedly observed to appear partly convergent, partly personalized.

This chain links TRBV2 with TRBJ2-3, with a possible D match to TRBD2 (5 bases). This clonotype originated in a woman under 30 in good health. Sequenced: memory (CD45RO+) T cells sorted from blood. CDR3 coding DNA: TGTGCCAGCACGGAACGGGGAAATACGCAGTATTTT. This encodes CASTERGNTQYF. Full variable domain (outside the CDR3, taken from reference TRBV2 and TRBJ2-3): EPEVTQTPSHQVTQMGQEVILRCVPISNHLYFYWYRQILGQKVEFLVSFYNNEISEKSEIFDDQFSVERPDGSNFTLKIRSTKLEDSAMYFCASTERGNTQYFGPGTRLTVL.